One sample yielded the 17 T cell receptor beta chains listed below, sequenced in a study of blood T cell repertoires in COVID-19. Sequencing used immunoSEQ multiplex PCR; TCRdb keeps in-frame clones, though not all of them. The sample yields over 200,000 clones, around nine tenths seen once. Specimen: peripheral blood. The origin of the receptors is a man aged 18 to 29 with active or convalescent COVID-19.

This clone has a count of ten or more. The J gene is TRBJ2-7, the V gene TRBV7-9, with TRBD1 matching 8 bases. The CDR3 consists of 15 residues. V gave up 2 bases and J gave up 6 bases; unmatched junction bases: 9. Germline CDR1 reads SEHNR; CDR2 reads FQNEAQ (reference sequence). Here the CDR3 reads CASSLPDRGSGEQYF. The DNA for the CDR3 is TGTGCCAGCAGCTTACCAGACAGGGGATCTGGCGAGCAGTACTTC.

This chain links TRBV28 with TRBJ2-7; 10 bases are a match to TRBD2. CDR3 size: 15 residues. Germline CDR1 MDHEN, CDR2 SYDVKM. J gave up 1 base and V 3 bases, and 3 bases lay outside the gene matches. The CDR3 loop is CASSLEREGSYEQYF. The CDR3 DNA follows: TGTGCCAGCAGTTTGGAGCGGGAGGGTTCCTACGAGCAGTACTTC. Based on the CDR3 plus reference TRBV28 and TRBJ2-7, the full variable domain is DVKVTQSSRYLVKRTGEKVFLECVQDMDHENMFWYRQDPGLGLRLIYFSYDVKMKEKGDIPEGYSVSREKKERFSLILESASTNQTSMYLCASSLEREGSYEQYFGPGTRLTVT.

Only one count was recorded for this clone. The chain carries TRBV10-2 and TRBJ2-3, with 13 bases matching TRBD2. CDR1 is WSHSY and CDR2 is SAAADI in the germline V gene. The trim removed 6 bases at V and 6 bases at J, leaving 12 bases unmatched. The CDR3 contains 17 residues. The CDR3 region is CASRPRRLAGGMDTQYF. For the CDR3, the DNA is TGCGCCAGCAGGCCCCGACGACTAGCGGGAGGAATGGATACGCAGTATTTT.

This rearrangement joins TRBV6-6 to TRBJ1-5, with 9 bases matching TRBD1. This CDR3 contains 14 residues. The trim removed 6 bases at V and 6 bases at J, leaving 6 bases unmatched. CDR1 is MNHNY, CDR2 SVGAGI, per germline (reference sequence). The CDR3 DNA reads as TGTGCCAGCAGCCGGGGACAGGGCTTTCAGCCCCAGCATTTT. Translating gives CASSRGQGFQPQHF.

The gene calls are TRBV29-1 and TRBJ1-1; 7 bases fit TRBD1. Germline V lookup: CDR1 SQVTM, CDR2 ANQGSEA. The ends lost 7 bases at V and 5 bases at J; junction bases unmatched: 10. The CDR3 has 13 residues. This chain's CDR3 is CSASTGTVTEAFF. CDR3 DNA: TGCAGCGCCTCGACCGGGACAGTGACTGAAGCTTTCTTT.

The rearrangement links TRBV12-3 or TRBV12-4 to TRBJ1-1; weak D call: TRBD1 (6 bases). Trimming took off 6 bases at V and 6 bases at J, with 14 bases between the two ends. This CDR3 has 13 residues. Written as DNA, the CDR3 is TGTGCCAGCAGGAACTCTGGACAGCCTGAAGCTTTCTTT. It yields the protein CASRNSGQPEAFF.

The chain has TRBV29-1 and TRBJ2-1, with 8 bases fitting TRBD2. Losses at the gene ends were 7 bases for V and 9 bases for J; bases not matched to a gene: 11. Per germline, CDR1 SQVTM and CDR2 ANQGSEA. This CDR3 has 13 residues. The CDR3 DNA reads TGCAGCGGCCCCGGGACTAGTAAGGGTGAGCAGTTCTTC. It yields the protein CSGPGTSKGEQFF.

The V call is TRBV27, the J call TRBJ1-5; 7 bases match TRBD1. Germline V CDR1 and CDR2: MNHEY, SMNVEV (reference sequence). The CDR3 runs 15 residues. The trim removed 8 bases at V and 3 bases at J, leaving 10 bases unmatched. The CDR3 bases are TGTGCCAGCCGTCCCCTGACAGGGATCAATCAGCCCCAGCATTTT. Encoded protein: CASRPLTGINQPQHF.

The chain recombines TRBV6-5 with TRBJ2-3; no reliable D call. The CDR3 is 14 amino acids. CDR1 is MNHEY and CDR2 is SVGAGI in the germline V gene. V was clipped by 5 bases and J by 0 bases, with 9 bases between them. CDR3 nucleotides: TGTGCCAGCAGTCTAGTCTCTAGCACAGATACGCAGTATTTT. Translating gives CASSLVSSTDTQYF.

The CDR3: CASSQVPGTGRQHF. CDR3 DNA: TGTGCCAGCAGTCAAGTACCTGGGACAGGTAGACAGCATTTT. The chain has TRBV28 and TRBJ1-5; 8 nucleotides match TRBD1. With V trimmed by 5 bases and J by 13 bases, 13 bases remained unmatched. Germline CDR1 MDHEN, CDR2 SYDVKM. The length of the CDR3 is 14 residues.

The DNA for the CDR3 is TGTGCCAGCAGCTTAGGGGGACAGGGGAGAAATCAGCCCCAGCATTTT. Translated, it gives CASSLGGQGRNQPQHF. V is TRBV11-2 and J is TRBJ1-5, with TRBD1 identical over 10 bases. The V gene's germline CDR1 is SGHAT and CDR2 FQNNGV. CDR3 length: 16 amino acids. V lost 1 base and J lost 4; bases outside the gene matches: 4.

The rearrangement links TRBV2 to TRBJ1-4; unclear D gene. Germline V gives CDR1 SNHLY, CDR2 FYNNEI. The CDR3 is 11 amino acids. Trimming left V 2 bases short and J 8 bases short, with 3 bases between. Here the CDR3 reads CASSEREKLFF. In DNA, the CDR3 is TGTGCCAGCAGTGAACGGGAAAAACTGTTTTTT.

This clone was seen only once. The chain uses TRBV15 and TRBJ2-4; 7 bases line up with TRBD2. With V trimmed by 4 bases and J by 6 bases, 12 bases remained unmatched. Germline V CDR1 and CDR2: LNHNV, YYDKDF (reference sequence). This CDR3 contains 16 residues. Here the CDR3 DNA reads TGTGCCACCAGCAAAGCCGCGGGAGTTAAGAGAAACATTCAGTACTTC. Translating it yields CATSKAAGVKRNIQYF.

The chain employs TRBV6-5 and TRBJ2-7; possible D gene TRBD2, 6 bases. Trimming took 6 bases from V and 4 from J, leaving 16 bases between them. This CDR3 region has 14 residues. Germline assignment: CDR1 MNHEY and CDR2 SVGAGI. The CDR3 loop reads CASSRAGRSYEQYF. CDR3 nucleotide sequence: TGTGCCAGCAGCCGGGCGGGGAGGAGTTACGAGCAGTACTTC.

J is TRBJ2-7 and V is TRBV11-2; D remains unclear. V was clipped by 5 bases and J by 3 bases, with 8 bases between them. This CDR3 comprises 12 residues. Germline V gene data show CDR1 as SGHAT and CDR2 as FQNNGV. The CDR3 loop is CASSLLNYEQYF. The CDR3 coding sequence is TGTGCCAGCAGCCTATTGAACTACGAGCAGTACTTC. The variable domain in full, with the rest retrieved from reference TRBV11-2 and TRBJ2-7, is EAGVAQSPRYKIIEKRQSVAFWCNPISGHATLYWYQQILGQGPKLLIQFQNNGVVDDSQLPKDRFSAERLKGVDSTLKIQPAKLEDSAVYLCASSLLNYEQYFGPGTRLTVT.

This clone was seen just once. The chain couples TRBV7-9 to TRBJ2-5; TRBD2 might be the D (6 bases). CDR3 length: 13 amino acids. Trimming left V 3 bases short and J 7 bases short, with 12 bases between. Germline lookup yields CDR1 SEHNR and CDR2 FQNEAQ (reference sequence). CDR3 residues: CASSLSGSGTQYF. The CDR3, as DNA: TGTGCCAGCAGCTTGAGCGGGTCCGGGACCCAGTACTTC. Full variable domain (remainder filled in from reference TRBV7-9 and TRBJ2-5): DTGVSQNPRHKITKRGQNVTFRCDPISEHNRLYWYRQTLGQGPEFLTYFQNEAQLEKSRLLSDRFSAERPKGSFSTLEIQRTEQGDSAMYLCASSLSGSGTQYFGPGTRLLVL.

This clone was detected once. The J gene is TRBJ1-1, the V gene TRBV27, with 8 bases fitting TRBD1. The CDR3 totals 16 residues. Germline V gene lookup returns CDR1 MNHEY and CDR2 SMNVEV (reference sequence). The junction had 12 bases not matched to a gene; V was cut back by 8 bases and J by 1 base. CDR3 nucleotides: TGTGCCAGCTACCGACAGGGGCGCGAGGCGAACACTGAAGCTTTCTTT. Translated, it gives CASYRQGREANTEAFF.